This passage covers 27 T cell receptor beta chains from one sample sequenced in a study of T cells in Graves' hyperthyroidism and ophthalmopathy. RNA transcripts gave rise to amplified TCR beta CDR3 regions. The HTBI primer set was used in a first-round RT-PCR of the TCR CDR3. MiXCR was run by TCRdb on the multiplex PCR reads, yielding one entry per CDR3 protein. The sample lists approximately 400,000 distinct CDR3 sequences; roughly 12% were seen once. Material: blood. Receptors originate from a man aged 25 to 40 with Graves' hyperthyroidism that later progressed to Graves' ophthalmopathy.

This clonotype was picked up a small number of times. This chain joins TRBV18 and TRBJ1-1; D uncertain. Germline V gene lookup returns CDR1 KGHSH and CDR2 LQKENI. The CDR3 is 16 amino acids. Trimming removed 1 base from V and 1 base from J, with 13 bases in between. CDR3 protein: CASSPRSGVSNTEAFF. CDR3 sequence (DNA): TGTGCCAGCTCACCACGGTCAGGAGTTTCGAACACTGAAGCTTTCTTT.

This clonotype was recorded at least ten times. The J gene is TRBJ2-1, the V gene TRBV5-6; D might be TRBD2 (5 bases). CDR3 length equals 17 residues. V lost 0 bases and J 3 bases, leaving 16 bases between the germline ends. CDR1 is SGHDT, CDR2 YYEEEE, per germline. The CDR3 region is CASSLGESAYLYNEQFF. CDR3 nucleotide sequence: TGTGCCAGCAGCTTGGGGGAGTCAGCGTATCTCTACAATGAGCAGTTCTTC.

This clonotype was recorded many times. V gene TRBV5-8 combines with J gene TRBJ1-5, with D possibly TRBD1 on 5 matching bases. V dropped 6 bases and J dropped 4 bases, with 8 bases sitting between them. The CDR3 loop spans 12 amino acids. Germline values: CDR1 SGHTS, CDR2 YDEGEE. CDR3 DNA: TGTGCCAGCAACCCAGGGAATCAGCCCCAGCATTTT. Protein product: CASNPGNQPQHF. Together with reference TRBV5-8 and TRBJ1-5, the CDR3 gives the full variable domain: EAGVTQSPTHLIKTRGQQATLRCSPISGHTSVYWYQQALGLGLQFLLWYDEGEERNRGNFPPRFSGRQFPNYSSELNVNALELEDSALYLCASNPGNQPQHFGDGTRLSIL.

This clonotype was counted many times. This chain joins TRBV5-4 and TRBJ2-5; tentatively, D is TRBD1 (6 bases). The V gene lost 4 bases and the J gene lost 1 base, with 11 bases spanning the gap. Germline CDR1 is SGHNT and CDR2 is YYREEE (reference sequence). This CDR3 has 14 residues. This chain's CDR3 is CASSGTGLQETQYF. The CDR3 bases are TGTGCCAGCAGCGGAACAGGGCTCCAAGAGACCCAGTACTTC. The full variable domain, rest sourced from reference TRBV5-4 and TRBJ2-5, is ETGVTQSPTHLIKTRGQQVTLRCSSQSGHNTVSWYQQALGQGPQFIFQYYREEENGRGNFPPRFSGLQFPNYSSELNVNALELDDSALYLCASSGTGLQETQYFGPGTRLLVL.

Ten or more counts support this clonotype. The chain carries TRBV6-2 or TRBV6-3 and TRBJ2-1; 8 bases align to TRBD2. Germline CDR1 reads MNHEY; CDR2 reads SVGEGT. CDR3 length: 17 residues. J lost 10 bases, V lost 2 bases, and 16 bases had no gene match. The CDR3 loop is CASSYPLVSGGALEQFF. DNA of the CDR3: TGTGCCAGCAGTTACCCCCTGGTGAGCGGGGGAGCTTTGGAGCAGTTCTTC.

This chain joins TRBV19 and TRBJ1-5, with no clear D. CDR1 LNHDA and CDR2 SQIVND come from the germline V gene (reference sequence). V gave up 0 bases and J gave up 6 bases, with 9 bases separating them. The CDR3 is 14 residues long. The CDR3 region is CASSIESGVQPQHF. The CDR3 DNA reads TGTGCCAGTAGTATAGAAAGCGGGGTTCAGCCCCAGCATTTT.

This clonotype was seen at least ten times. CDR3 sequence reads: CASSSRLAGDSYNEQFF. The CDR3 nucleotides are TGTGCCAGCAGTTCGCGACTAGCGGGGGACTCCTACAATGAGCAGTTCTTC. The J gene is TRBJ2-1, the V gene TRBV27, with TRBD2 identical over 12 bases. The CDR3 spans 17 residues. CDR1 MNHEY and CDR2 SMNVEV come from the germline V gene (reference sequence). The J segment lost 0 bases and the V segment lost 4 bases, leaving 4 bases of the junction unmatched.

Ten or more counts support this clonotype. The rearrangement links TRBV6-2 or TRBV6-3 to TRBJ2-3, with D perhaps matching TRBD1 or TRBD2 (6 bases each). Trimming stripped 0 bases from V and 0 bases from J, with 13 bases between. CDR3 size: 17 residues. Germline assignment: CDR1 MNHEY and CDR2 SVGEGT. The CDR3 DNA follows: TGTGCCAGCAGTTACTCGAAGGTGGGGGGCAGCACAGATACGCAGTATTTT. This gives the protein CASSYSKVGGSTDTQYF.

In this sample, this clonotype turned up a few times. Possible read error: a much larger clone is one base away. The rearrangement links TRBV11-2 to TRBJ1-5, with D unclear. V was shortened by 1 base and J by 8 bases, with 15 bases between the two germline ends. This CDR3 has 15 residues. Germline V gives CDR1 SGHAT, CDR2 FQNNGV. CDR3 region: CASSLGRSGSEPQHF. The CDR3 DNA reads TGTGCCAGCAGCTTAGGTCGTTCGGGGTCTGAGCCCCAGCATTTT.

This clonotype was counted ten times or more. The chain links TRBV28 to TRBJ1-1; D ambiguous. Germline V gene sequence: CDR1 MDHEN, CDR2 SYDVKM. V lost 5 bases and J lost 7, with 11 bases in between. The CDR3 loop spans 12 amino acids. The DNA of the CDR3 is TGTGCCAGCAGTCGAAGGCGGTATGAAGCTTTCTTT. This translates into CASSRRRYEAFF.

This clonotype was recorded at least ten times. The rearrangement uses TRBV19 and TRBJ1-5, with unresolved D. This CDR3 contains 15 residues. Per germline, CDR1 LNHDA and CDR2 SQIVND (reference sequence). Between the trimmed V and J ends, which lost 7 bases and 1 base, there was a span of 14 bases. The CDR3 DNA reads TGTGCCAGTACCCTCTCGGAGGTGAGCAATCAGCCCCAGCATTTT. It translates to CASTLSEVSNQPQHF.

The chain combines TRBV4-1 with TRBJ2-1; no reliable D call. The ends were cut back, 0 bases at V and 8 bases at J, with 5 bases in the middle. This CDR3 contains 12 residues. Germline V CDR1 and CDR2: MGHRA, YSYEKL. The CDR3 coding sequence is TGCGCCAGCAGCCAAGAGTCGTATGAGCAGTTCTTC. Translating it yields CASSQESYEQFF.

This clonotype has only a few counts. This sequence joins TRBV5-1 and TRBJ2-5; D is unclear. Germline V CDR1 and CDR2: SGHRS, YFSETQ. The CDR3 consists of 17 residues. Trimming pared 0 bases from V and 1 base from J, leaving 16 bases between. CDR3 sequence: CASSLDTSVYLQETQYF. The CDR3 bases are TGCGCCAGCAGCTTGGACACTTCAGTGTATCTCCAAGAGACCCAGTACTTC.

The sample holds one count of this clonotype. Being one base from a much bigger clone, this may be a read error. This chain uses TRBV5-1 with TRBJ2-7; no firm D call. This CDR3 has 14 amino acids. The germline V gene has CDR1 SGHRS and CDR2 YFSETQ. The V end was cut by 4 bases, the J end by 2 bases, with 13 bases between. The CDR3 spells CASSPTLSPYEQYF. The CDR3 coding sequence is TGCGCCAGCAGCCCCACGTTGTCCCCCTACGAGCAGTACTTC.

This clonotype was detected ten times or more. For the CDR3, the DNA is TGTGCCAGCAGCGTAGCAGGGACATCCTACGAGCAGTACTTC. As protein: CASSVAGTSYEQYF. This sequence joins TRBV9 and TRBJ2-7, with D maybe TRBD1 (6 bases). From germline, CDR1 is SGDLS and CDR2 YYNGEE. CDR3 length: 14 amino acids. Trimming took 0 bases from V and 1 from J, leaving 8 bases between them.

This clonotype was picked up a small number of times. A much larger clone differs by one base, so this may be a read error. CDR3 residues: CASSCDRASAEAFF. In nucleotides, the CDR3 is TGTGCCAGCAGTTGTGACAGGGCTTCGGCTGAAGCTTTCTTT. The chain is built from TRBV12-3 or TRBV12-4 and TRBJ1-1; 7 bases agree with TRBD1. V lost 4 bases, J lost 6 bases, and 8 bases stayed unmatched. This CDR3 is 14 amino acids long.

This clonotype was found many times. V usage is TRBV7-9 and J usage is TRBJ2-7, with TRBD1 matching 7 bases. Germline V gene data show CDR1 as SEHNR and CDR2 as FQNEAQ (reference sequence). This CDR3 has 16 residues. V was pared by 6 bases and J by 1 base, with 12 bases of the junction left unmatched. The CDR3 DNA reads TGTGCCAGCAGTTCTTTCACCGGGACAGCTTCCTACGAGCAGTACTTC. It is translated as CASSSFTGTASYEQYF. The complete variable domain, with remaining parts taken from reference TRBV7-9 and TRBJ2-7, reads DTGVSQNPRHKITKRGQNVTFRCDPISEHNRLYWYRQTLGQGPEFLTYFQNEAQLEKSRLLSDRFSAERPKGSFSTLEIQRTEQGDSAMYLCASSSFTGTASYEQYFGPGTRLTVT.

This clonotype was seen many times. This sequence joins TRBV7-3 and TRBJ2-3, with D maybe TRBD2 (6 bases). Germline CDR1 reads SGHTA; CDR2 reads FQGTGA. The CDR3 consists of 15 residues. Trimming took off 5 bases at V and 2 bases at J, with 14 bases between the two ends. The DNA for the CDR3 is TGTGCCAGCAGCAGCTCCGGGACTCCCACAGATACGCAGTATTTT. This encodes CASSSSGTPTDTQYF. The whole variable domain, remainder taken from reference TRBV7-3 and TRBJ2-3, is GAGVSQTPSNKVTEKGKYVELRCDPISGHTALYWYRQSLGQGPEFLIYFQGTGAADDSGLPNDRFFAVRPEGSVSTLKIQRTERGDSAVYLCASSSSGTPTDTQYFGPGTRLTVL.

There are many counts of this clonotype. This rearrangement joins TRBV6-2 or TRBV6-3 to TRBJ2-2, with 8 bases lining up with TRBD1. The CDR3 consists of 17 residues. Germline CDR1 MNHEY, CDR2 SVGEGT. V shed 6 bases and J 0 bases; nucleotides not matched to a gene: 9. The chain's CDR3 is CASRLQGVFANTGELFF. In nucleotides, the CDR3 is TGTGCCAGCAGGCTACAGGGGGTCTTCGCGAACACCGGGGAGCTGTTTTTT.

At least ten counts were recorded for this clonotype. The V call is TRBV2, the J call TRBJ2-1; tentatively, D is TRBD1 or TRBD2 (6 bases each). Trimming cost V 8 bases and J 2 bases, with 16 bases left between them. Germline assignment: CDR1 SNHLY and CDR2 FYNNEI. The CDR3 is 15 residues long. The CDR3 loop is CASGSRGPAYNEQFF. In DNA form, the CDR3 reads TGTGCCAGCGGCAGCCGGGGGCCGGCCTACAATGAGCAGTTCTTC.

This clonotype has a handful of counts. The chain joins TRBV3-1 to TRBJ2-7; D is ambiguous. This CDR3 region has 18 residues. Trimming cost V 1 base and J 1 base, with 20 bases left between them. Germline assignment: CDR1 LGHDT and CDR2 YNNKEL (reference sequence). In DNA form, the CDR3 reads TGTGCCAGCAGCCAAGCCCCCTTTATTTTGGTGCAATCCTACGAGCAGTACTTC. It codes for CASSQAPFILVQSYEQYF.

In its sample, this clonotype was seen many times. The gene calls are TRBV10-3 and TRBJ2-2; TRBD2 matches 8 bases. The V gene end was trimmed by 0 bases and the J gene end by 6 bases; junction bases not matched to a gene: 15. The CDR3 is 19 residues long. Germline CDR1 is ENHRY and CDR2 is SYGVKD. CDR3 sequence reads: CAISESGLASVVGAGELFF. In DNA form, the CDR3 reads TGTGCCATCAGTGAGTCCGGACTAGCTTCTGTCGTTGGCGCCGGGGAGCTGTTTTTT.

This clonotype was observed at least ten times. The V call is TRBV11-2, the J call TRBJ2-5; D remains unclear. Germline V gene lookup returns CDR1 SGHAT and CDR2 FQNNGV. V lost 3 bases, J lost 5 bases, and 16 bases lay in between. This CDR3 has 15 amino acids. The CDR3 DNA reads TGTGCCAGCAGCTTGATATCATCCTCGGAGGAGACCCAGTACTTC. This encodes CASSLISSSEETQYF.

This clonotype was seen only a few times. The rearrangement uses TRBV5-1 and TRBJ2-1; D unclear. CDR3 size: 13 residues. Trimming took 1 base from V and 6 from J, leaving 8 bases between them. Germline CDR1 is SGHRS and CDR2 is YFSETQ. The CDR3 DNA reads TGCGCCAGCAGCTTGATAGGGTCCAATGAGCAGTTCTTC. It codes for CASSLIGSNEQFF.

The gene calls are TRBV6-1 and TRBJ1-5; 7 positions agree with TRBD1. CDR3 length equals 14 residues. The V gene end was trimmed by 6 bases and the J gene end by 2 bases; junction bases not matched to a gene: 4. CDR1 and CDR2 from the germline V gene are MNHNS and SASEGT. CDR3 protein: CASRLTGGNQPQHF. The CDR3 DNA sequence: TGTGCCAGCAGACTCACAGGGGGCAATCAGCCCCAGCATTTT.

This clonotype came up many times. The gene calls are TRBV27 and TRBJ2-7; possibly TRBD1 for D (5 bases). The germline V and J ends were trimmed by 3 bases and 1 base, with 10 bases remaining between them. Looked up from germline, CDR1 is MNHEY and CDR2 is SMNVEV (reference sequence). There are 14 residues in the CDR3. CDR3 region: CASSFKGISYEQYF. The CDR3 DNA sequence: TGTGCCAGCAGTTTTAAGGGGATATCCTACGAGCAGTACTTC.

This chain connects TRBV5-1 to TRBJ2-7; no reliable D call. Germline CDR1 is SGHRS and CDR2 is YFSETQ. The V end was cut by 4 bases, the J end by 3 bases, with 11 bases between. The length of the CDR3 is 13 residues. The CDR3 bases are TGCGCCAGCAGCCCTCACCAAGGCTACGAGCAGTACTTC. Protein product: CASSPHQGYEQYF.